This T cell receptor (beta chain) was obtained from a study of T cells after yellow fever vaccination. The study made its TCR cDNA through 5'RACE template switching. That step introduced a universal primer site along with UMIs. TCRdb reprocessed the 5' RACE reads via MiXCR and lists one record per CDR3 protein. Of approximately 610,000 distinct CDR3 sequences in the sample, less than 20% are singletons; the top ten hold 17%. As concerns this clonotype: Its antigen is still unknown.

Regarding the study as a whole: Among primary-vaccination clones, most reappeared after the booster, at almost 98% for CD4 and approximately 88% for CD8. The study found a weaker secondary response that peaked faster, day 5 versus 15.

The clonotype comes from a man aged 18 to 30 who received the YFV17D yellow fever vaccine. Sequenced material: PBMCs, taken about 5 days after the first yellow fever vaccination.

The CDR3 loop reads CASSVASSPLHF. The CDR3 bases are TGTGCCAGCAGCGTAGCGTCTTCACCCCTCCACTTT. This rearrangement joins TRBV9 to TRBJ1-6, with D hard to call. CDR1 and CDR2 (germline): SGDLS, YYNGEE. V lost 0 bases, J lost 9 bases, and 4 bases lay in between. This CDR3 contains 12 residues.